The 14 T cell receptor beta chains reported below all come from one sample, sequenced in a study of cytomegalovirus exposure and HLA in healthy donors. TCRdb's table, derived via immunoSEQ multiplex PCR, lists solely in-frame clones and lacks some. The sample has some 200,000 clones, around 81% seen once; the top ten hold 2.8%. Sample: PBMCs. These receptors all come from a woman aged 18-35 years in good health and CMV-seropositive.

The rearrangement uses TRBV6-6 and TRBJ2-1; D might be TRBD1 (5 bases). The germline V gene has CDR1 MNHNY and CDR2 SVGAGI (reference sequence). This CDR3 is built from 16 residues. V lost 0 bases, J lost 7 bases, and 16 bases lay in between. This CDR3 is CASSYSGGSKGNEQFF. Here the CDR3 DNA reads TGTGCCAGCAGTTACTCTGGTGGGTCAAAGGGGAATGAGCAGTTCTTC.

The chain links TRBV4-1 to TRBJ2-2; 7 bases fit TRBD1. The ends lost 4 bases at V and 6 bases at J; junction bases unmatched: 8. CDR1 is MGHRA, CDR2 YSYEKL, per germline. The CDR3 has 15 amino acids. In DNA, the CDR3 is TGCGCCAGCAGCCTAGGGAATACAGGGGCCGGGGAGCTGTTTTTT. This gives the protein CASSLGNTGAGELFF.

The chain has TRBV9 and TRBJ2-1; 7 positions match TRBD1. Germline CDR1 reads SGDLS; CDR2 reads YYNGEE. V lost 3 bases and J lost 2; bases outside the gene matches: 8. CDR3 length: 16 residues. The CDR3 nucleotides are TGTGCCAGCAGCGATACCGGGACAGACACCTACAATGAGCAGTTCTTC. This codes for CASSDTGTDTYNEQFF.

This chain links TRBV7-3 with TRBJ2-3; 9 positions agree with TRBD2. The CDR3 totals 16 residues. After removal of 4 bases from V and 4 bases from J, the junction contained 9 bases not matched to a gene. Germline CDR1 reads SGHTA; CDR2 reads FQGTGA. DNA of the CDR3: TGTGCCAGCAGCTCCGGAGCGGGGGGTGTCGCAGATACGCAGTATTTT. Translating gives CASSSGAGGVADTQYF.

This chain joins TRBV9 and TRBJ2-1, with a possible D match to TRBD2 (5 bases). The CDR3 has 12 residues. Per germline, CDR1 SGDLS and CDR2 YYNGEE. The V end was cut by 0 bases, the J end by 12 bases, with 10 bases between. CDR3 in amino acids: CASSVDEGRQFF. For the CDR3, the DNA is TGTGCCAGCAGCGTAGACGAGGGTCGGCAGTTCTTC.

The CDR3 sequence: CASSLDPGQGYGYTF. CDR3 sequence (DNA): TGTGCCAGCAGCTTAGATCCGGGACAGGGCTATGGCTACACCTTC. The J gene is TRBJ1-2, the V gene TRBV7-8; 9 positions match TRBD1. V lost 1 base and J lost 4; bases outside the gene matches: 4. CDR1 is SGHVS, CDR2 FQNEAQ, per germline. The CDR3 runs 15 residues.

The V call is TRBV29-1, the J call TRBJ1-4, with D possibly TRBD1 on 6 matching bases. The germline V and J ends were trimmed by 6 bases and 16 bases, with 18 bases remaining between them. There are 11 residues in the CDR3. CDR1 and CDR2 from the germline V gene are SQVTM and ANQGSEA. CDR3 in DNA: TGCAGCGTGGACACAGGGTTGGTTCGGTTTTTT. It is translated as CSVDTGLVRFF.

The chain has TRBV7-8 and TRBJ2-2; D unresolved. Trimming removed 5 bases at V and 6 bases at J, with 13 bases between. The CDR3 runs to 14 residues. Germline loops: CDR1 SGHVS, CDR2 FQNEAQ. The CDR3 coding sequence is TGTGCCAGCAGCCGATCCCAGGCAGCCGGGGAGCTGTTTTTT. Protein: CASSRSQAAGELFF.

This clone was counted only a few times. The rearrangement uses TRBV11-2 and TRBJ1-3; D not resolved. Germline V gives CDR1 SGHAT, CDR2 FQNNGV. This CDR3 region has 12 residues. Trimming removed 3 bases at V and 9 bases at J, with 9 bases between. The CDR3 DNA sequence: TGTGCCAGCAGCTTGTATCGAGGCACCATATATTTT. Its protein is CASSLYRGTIYF.

This clone was counted a few times. The V and J genes are TRBV9 and TRBJ2-1; 7 positions agree with TRBD1. Germline lookup yields CDR1 SGDLS and CDR2 YYNGEE. This CDR3 comprises 16 residues. The junction had 8 bases not matched to a gene; V was cut back by 3 bases and J by 2 bases. The CDR3 here is CASSANPGTAYNEQFF. CDR3 bases: TGTGCCAGCAGCGCCAACCCCGGGACAGCCTACAATGAGCAGTTCTTC.

This chain links TRBV14 with TRBJ2-7, with 7 nucleotides matching TRBD1. The CDR3 contains 15 residues. V was pared by 4 bases and J by 5 bases, with 11 bases of the junction left unmatched. Germline V CDR1 and CDR2: SGHDN, FVKESK. In nucleotides, the CDR3 is TGTGCCAGCAGCCGCGAACGGGACAGTCGGAACGAGCAGTACTTC. Translating it yields CASSRERDSRNEQYF.

The V gene is TRBV5-1, the J gene TRBJ1-6; 7 nucleotides line up with TRBD1. J lost 8 bases, V lost 1 base, and 6 bases had no gene match. Germline V CDR1 and CDR2: SGHRS, YFSETQ. The CDR3 covers 15 residues. The CDR3 region has the DNA TGCGCCAGCAGCTTGTCTGAGGGGGCAGATTCACCCCTCCACTTT. This sequence encodes CASSLSEGADSPLHF. Filled out from reference TRBV5-1 and TRBJ1-6, the complete variable domain reads KAGVTQTPRYLIKTRGQQVTLSCSPISGHRSVSWYQQTPGQGLQFLFEYFSETQRNKGNFPGRFSGRQFSNSRSEMNVSTLELGDSALYLCASSLSEGADSPLHFGNGTRLTVT.

This clone showed up just once. The CDR3 bases are TGTGCCAGCAGCTACCCGGGACAGGGGTTTTCGGGGGCCAACGTCCTGACTTTC. Its translation: CASSYPGQGFSGANVLTF. The gene calls are TRBV7-8 and TRBJ2-6; 10 nucleotides match TRBD1. The CDR3 covers 18 residues. Germline CDR1 is SGHVS and CDR2 is FQNEAQ. V was pared by 4 bases and J by 4 bases, with 10 bases of the junction left unmatched.

In its sample, this clone was seen a few times. The chain uses TRBV27 and TRBJ1-2; tentatively, D is TRBD1 (5 bases). There are 13 residues in the CDR3. CDR1 is MNHEY, CDR2 SMNVEV, per germline (reference sequence). The V end lost 3 bases, the J end lost 2 bases, and 7 bases lay between the germline ends. The CDR3 reads CASSFSGNYGYTF. CDR3 DNA sequence: TGTGCCAGCAGTTTTTCAGGGAACTATGGCTACACCTTC.